This note documents a single T cell receptor beta chain sequence. No antigen is known for it. The sample holds no much larger clone one base away, and base qualities are not on file. TCRbeta CDR3 regions were amplified from genomic DNA using the immunoSEQ Assay, a bias-controlled multiplex PCR. The original methods were these. Within the assay, amplification of reference gene primers was used to estimate how many nucleated cells each sample contained. To quantify the absolute abundance of each unique TCRbeta CDR3 rearrangement, sequence reads were collapsed and filtered. For each sample, productive Simpson clonality was calculated by taking the square root of Simpson's diversity index across productive rearrangements. Held by TCRdb, this immuneACCESS table contains in-frame sequences only and omits some clones. Under half of the omission traces to an unresolved V gene where checked; the cause of the rest is unknown. Clonal size and the V and J genes are those of that table, whereas D and trimming came from the DNA. Here the sample has 250,000 to 350,000 clones; 89% occur a single time. The ten most abundant clones make up under 15% of the sample.

These data are taken from a study of blood T cell repertoires in COVID-19 (dated by TCRdb to 2020 to 2022). For the study in its entirety: Samples from collaborators originated in the United States, Italy and Spain and spanned both the acute and convalescent phases of COVID-19. The prospective study material was composed of cDNA or gDNA derived from T cells, B-cell-depleted T cells, or PBMCs. The dataset comprised deeply sampled blood TCRbeta repertoires from subjects exposed to, actively infected with, or recovered from COVID-19. The repertoires were released in a freely available public database meant as a resource for research on the immune response to SARS-CoV-2. The samples were drawn from the first 160 participants of the ongoing ImmuneRACE study and from 950 to 1,500 subjects provided by 6 global collaborators. Sample metadata almost always included a de-identified subject ID, COVID-19 status, age in years and sex. HLA class I and class II types, where available, came from metadata supplied by the sample provider rather than from assay-based typing. Results and caveats for the whole study, not just this receptor: The amount of clinical and demographic metadata varied by source and participant and was provided uncurated.

Including the terminal cysteine and phenylalanine, the CDR3 comprises 16 residues. Of the read, only the CDR3 DNA is kept; its 48 bases are in frame from base 1. A distance of 22 bases separates the germline ends of V and J, which lose 4 bases and 9 bases respectively. In the germline V gene, CDR1 corresponds to MGHDK and CDR2 to SYGVNS. The collaborating institutions used their own protocols to collect whole blood in K2EDTA tubes. For TCRbeta analysis, collaborators shipped samples in one of three forms: frozen whole blood, isolated PBMCs, or DNA extracted from either of those sample types. This chain is built from TRBV25-1 and TRBJ2-1; TRBD2 could be the D gene, as 5 bases match. Sequences were obtained from peripheral blood. This clonotype was sampled from a woman between 55 and 75 years old with acute or convalescent COVID-19. The CDR3: CASSAAGGAQSAEQFF. The DNA sequence is as follows: TGTGCCAGCAGTGCGGCAGGAGGCGCGCAGTCGGCTGAGCAGTTCTTC. The CDR3, completed at both ends by the reference TRBV25-1 and TRBJ2-1 genes, gives the full variable domain EADIYQTPRYLVIGTGKKITLECSQTMGHDKMYWYQQDPGMELHLIHYSYGVNSTEKGDLSSESTVSRIRTEHFPLTLESARPSHTSQYLCASSAAGGAQSAEQFFGPGTRLTVL.